This T cell receptor (beta chain) derives from a study of regulatory and conventional T cells in RAG deficiency. Study conclusions and caveats: In Omenn syndrome, sorted "Tregs" may be peripherally activated cells. In Omenn syndrome, Treg and Tconv repertoires overlapped >85%.

The table came from immunoSEQ multiplex PCR; TCRdb's copy has only in-frame clones and leaves some out. The sample lists 30,000 to 35,000 clones, about 70% occurring once. Details on this clone: Its matching antigen is unknown.

Conventional CD4+ T cells were sorted from blood as CD25-low CD127-high cells. These data are also associated with another study on regulatory T cells. According to that study: Primers: 52 TRBV forward and 13 TRBJ reverse. Regulatory T cells showed the strongest V-J pair restriction and V/J gene skewing among patient repertoires.

This receptor was identified in a human donor in good health. Specimen: CD4+ effector T cells sorted from blood.

The CDR3 nucleotides read TGTGCTAGTGGTCTTATAACAGGGGGCGAAGATAGCAATCAGCCCCAGCATTTT. It specifies CASGLITGGEDSNQPQHF. The rearrangement links TRBV12-5 to TRBJ1-5, with 9 bases identical to TRBD1. CDR1 and CDR2 from the germline V gene are LGHNT and FRNRAP. Trimming removed 5 bases from V and 0 bases from J; junction bases left unmatched: 11. This CDR3 has 18 amino acids.